Detailed here is one T cell receptor beta chain. The germline V gene has CDR1 SGHDN and CDR2 FVKESK. V lost 1 base to trimming and J lost 7 bases, with 10 bases between them. This CDR3 has 13 residues. Produced via immunoSEQ multiplex PCR; TCRdb's table is partial and in-frame only. The sample carries around 120,000 clones, about nine tenths recorded once. This sample stems from a study of T cell changes during pregnancy in multiple sclerosis. This chain connects TRBV14 to TRBJ2-5; maybe TRBD1 (5 bases). The sequencing here drew on peripheral blood, taken after pregnancy. The receptor was derived from a female donor with multiple sclerosis, enrolled in a pregnancy study. CDR3 sequence reads: CASSQGPGATQYF. CDR3 coding DNA: TGTGCCAGCAGCCAAGGGCCTGGGGCGACCCAGTACTTC.